Detailed here is one TCR beta chain. Its antigen remains unidentified. No base quality information exists; no much larger clone differs at one position. The receptor library was made with the immunoSEQ multiplex PCR assay. The multiplex PCR relied on a mix of 60 forward primers for TCR Vbeta segments and 13 reverse primers for TCR Jbeta segments. Amplification of the CDR3 region of rearranged TCR beta genes was performed with a multiplex PCR assay on genomic DNA. Amplified TCR beta libraries were sequenced as 87-base-pair reads on the Illumina HiSeq System. As for the original processing: A later analysis counted approximately 74 million unique TCR beta chains across the 690 or so repertoires, and some 11 million of these chains were shared by at least two donors. Raw reads were error-corrected and collapsed into unique sequences with a nearest-neighbor algorithm that merged closely related sequences to remove PCR and sequencing errors. CDR3 sequences were aligned to IMGT reference sequences to assign V, D and J gene segments. For a sequence to be retained, at least a six-nucleotide match to both a V gene segment and a J gene segment was required. A rearrangement was called productive if the CDR3 had no stop codons and remained in frame with V and J, and every other rearrangement was called non-productive. CDR3 was defined by IMGT convention, running from the second conserved V-encoded cysteine to the conserved J-encoded phenylalanine. In an earlier analysis of 550 to 650 of the donors, sequences lacking an unambiguous match to a single V gene segment were excluded. An earlier analysis of under 750 of the donors called V segments functional above 56.7% productive rearrangements and segregating when the between-donor standard deviation exceeded 5%. A statistical classification framework was built for diagnosing cytomegalovirus status from the catalog of TCR beta chain sequences. A later analysis assigned V and J genes by comparing TCR nucleotide sequences with IMGT/GENE-DB human TR gene sequences. A later analysis assigned CDR3 sequences and most-parsimonious VDJ recombination scenarios with the TCRdist pipeline. In a later analysis, each TCR beta chain was defined by its CDR3 amino acid sequence together with its V-gene family, and reads lacking a unique V-gene family were excluded. As a way to deal with suspected cross-contamination and a sequencing artifact, a later analysis dropped roughly 620 nucleotide sequences that were highly shared and had low generation probability. For each public chain, a later analysis derived a clonal expansion index from normalized ranks of inferred template counts within each repertoire. A later analysis computed generation probabilities with a VDJ recombination model fitted to out-of-frame rearrangements, and checked the results against IGoR. A later analysis scored TCR-TCR, TCR-HLA and TCR-CMV co-occurrence with hypergeometric tests, applying a repertoire-size bias correction to TCR pairs. A later analysis estimated false discovery rates by permuting HLA or CMV assignments 20 times. In a later analysis, co-occurring TCRs were grouped with DBSCAN, and TCRdist sequence similarity was added when clustering was performed within HLA-allele-positive subsets. Repertoires with fewer than 30,000 or more than 120,000 public chains were left out of co-occurrence clustering, as were about 5 repertoires with anomalous nucleotide sharing. TCRdb took over this immuneACCESS table, retaining in-frame rearrangements with V and J assigned. Such tables are incomplete; in checked studies, under half of the missing clones stem from an unresolved V gene, and the remainder is unexplained. V and J calls and clone size are copied from that table; D and trimming were computed from the DNA. The sample contains 100,000 to 120,000 clones, over 75% of them found a single time. The ten largest clones add up to 8.6% of the sample.

The data derive from a study of cytomegalovirus exposure and HLA in healthy donors (dated 2017 in TCRdb). A note on the overall study: An earlier analysis of roughly 500 of the donors reported about 300 Gb of sequence data and around 120 million unique TCR beta sequences obtained from roughly 170 million T cells. An early release that covered several hundred HLA-typed donors contained approximately 300 gigabases of sequencing data and 80 million or so unique TCR sequences. HLA typing included class I and class II loci at four-digit resolution. All discovery cohort repertoires had been generated using a single sequencing platform. In addition to the first cohort of 666 subjects, a separate validation cohort of under 150 different subjects was used. The study profiled the T cell repertoires of about 640 subjects by immunosequencing and related them to cytomegalovirus serostatus. Donor age, sex, ethnicity and CMV serostatus were compiled alongside the repertoire data. The genetic ancestry cluster associated with self-reported Caucasian donors included over 65% of the 300 to 450 genotyped donors. A later genetic analysis took genome-wide SNP genotypes for about 55% of the 666 donors and used that subset as a discovery cohort. The later analysis used no new phenotypic data to find candidate immune exposures, relying instead on TCR beta sequences and their occurrence across donors. Roughly 5 DR-DQ haplotypes were handled as single units for association and clustering, since linkage in the cohort was strong. The study combined high-throughput TCR immunosequencing, statistical association of individual TCRs with disease status, and machine learning to predict cytomegalovirus infection status. An earlier analysis of more than 450 of the donors used high-throughput TCR beta sequencing to judge whether each TCR beta V gene segment behaved as functional or pseudogenic. The study was designed to test whether signatures of past pathogen exposure could be identified by cataloging public T cell receptors. In a later analysis, previously published TCR beta repertoires from hundreds of donors were re-analyzed and high-resolution HLA genotyping was added so that TCR occurrence patterns could be studied. Typing coverage differed by locus: A, B, C, DRB1 and DQB1 were typed in about 620-640 donors, DQA1 in approximately 520, DPA1 in 606, and DPB1 in approximately 450. Among 350 to 400 genotyped donors of the cohort, an average of approximately 240,000 unique TCR beta nucleotide sequences were sequenced per donor, roughly a sixth of them non-productive. Findings and caveats that apply to the study as a whole: HLA typing was unavailable for some donors at each locus, so association tests used only the typed subset. A later analysis found that HLA-associated TCR beta chains were more clonally expanded and had lower generation probabilities than equally common non-associated chains. Some IMGT-functional V segments, including TRBV6-2 and TRBV6-3, could not be told apart with the 87-base-pair reads, so those segments were excluded. In the study, around 160 TCR beta chains were listed as associated with cytomegalovirus. Roughly uniform sequencing depth across donors was assumed in presence/absence analyses, although this assumption may not hold. The sequencing pipeline was judged likely to have produced a cluster of highly shared sequence variants as a technical artifact. Several of the top co-occurrence clusters appeared to be linked to parvovirus B19, influenza, CMV and Epstein-Barr virus, according to a later analysis. A later analysis associated about 17,000 TCR beta sequences with specific HLA alleles at a false discovery rate of 0.05. Correlated functional status among segregating V segments might be attributable to linkage disequilibrium, but an unknown experimental factor could not be ruled out. A later analysis found that most CMV-associated TCR beta chains appeared HLA-restricted, with HLA associations seemingly driven largely by CMV exposure. A further reported finding was that TCR beta sequences accurately predicted the HLA-A and HLA-B alleles for most subjects in the first cohort. The cohort was sequenced for TCR beta chains only, and without alpha or paired-chain data the features that could be detected were limited. A later genetic analysis reported fewer N-insertions in productive TCRs among donors in an Asian-associated ancestry cluster than the approximately 670-donor mean. In a later analysis, TCR association rates were found to vary across HLA loci, with the most associated TCRs seen for DRB1 alleles and the fewest for HLA-C alleles. When HLA alleles, especially DR and DQ, strongly co-occurred, attributing TCR associations to individual alleles was difficult. V-gene and J-gene trimming of TCR beta chains was associated with a missense DCLRE1C variant in a later genetic analysis, and the association was replicated in an independent cohort. Cytomegalovirus status was reported to be diagnosed by the classifier with high specificity and sensitivity in both the original and validation cohorts. In an earlier analysis of some 540 of the donors, most TCR beta V segments appeared in productive rearrangements about 87% or about 30% of the time, broadly matching IMGT annotations. CMV serostatus was the only immune exposure information available for the cohort. The authors suggested that the approach could potentially be generalized to other disease states and immunological phenotypes. Across donors, most TCR sequences were observed very rarely, whereas some public TCRs were present in many individuals. The earlier analysis of approximately 590 of the donors excluded roughly 16 rarely observed V segments, including chromosome 9 orphons, because counts were too low. A few of the identified cytomegalovirus-associated TCR beta chains were confirmed in vitro to be specific for cytomegalovirus antigens.

The CDR3 numbers 15 residues from cysteine through phenylalanine. Kept here is only the CDR3 DNA, which spans 45 bases and is read in frame from base 1. V is cut back by 5 bases and J by 3 bases, with 8 bases in the junction unmatched. Based on the germline V gene (reference sequence), the CDR1 and CDR2 sequences are MNHEY and SMNVEV. The cohort was made up of roughly 670 healthy bone marrow donors. At the time of sampling, all cohort members were nominally healthy, though unrecorded immune exposures were likely present. The donor tested CMV seropositive and was one of the 289 seropositive cohort members. A peripheral blood sample was provided by each donor, and peripheral blood mononuclear cells were used for TCR beta sequencing. The Qiagen DNeasy Blood Extraction Kit was used to extract genomic DNA from the blood cell samples.

The receptor was isolated from a woman aged 40 to 49 in good health and CMV-seropositive. The chain is encoded by TRBV27 joined to TRBJ2-7, and TRBD1 aligns with 9 junction nucleotides. The specimen sequenced was PBMCs. The CDR3 reads as follows: CASSPSGTGYYEQYF. The bases are TGTGCCAGCAGTCCCTCCGGGACAGGGTACTACGAGCAGTACTTC.